This TCR beta chain was captured in a study of T cell changes during pregnancy in multiple sclerosis. Here immunoSEQ multiplex PCR was the method, and the copy in TCRdb shows in-frame clones only, minus some. This repertoire shows around 29,000 clones, roughly 92% found once; its top ten account for 0.65% to 0.9%. This CDR3 has 14 residues. Trimming at V came to 4 bases and at J to 4 bases, leaving 6 bases not matched to a gene. The germline gives CDR1 SGHRS, CDR2 YFSETQ. This clone has a single count. The sample consisted of CD4+ T cells from peripheral blood mononuclear cells, taken in the first trimester of pregnancy. The chain uses TRBV5-1 and TRBJ2-7; TRBD1 matches at 9 bases. This sequence was found in a female donor with multiple sclerosis, enrolled in a pregnancy study. The CDR3 loop reads CASSLMTGGYEQYF. CDR3 DNA sequence: TGCGCCAGCAGCCTAATGACAGGGGGGTACGAGCAGTACTTC.